These T cell receptor beta chains were read from a single sample in a study of tumor-infiltrating lymphocytes in primary liver carcinoma. Using its own MiXCR run on the multiplex PCR reads, TCRdb lists one record per CDR3 protein. The sample includes some 200,000 distinct CDR3 sequences, less than 70% of them seen just once. The sequencing sample was made of peripheral blood. These receptors were taken from a woman aged 55-69 years with primary liver carcinoma and hepatitis B virus infection. The CDR3 runs from the conserved cysteine through the conserved F or W. A D gene is named only where the DNA matches it firmly. Clone size is shown for a subset of rows, as once, few, many or a class of expanded clone.

cdr3_length j_call v_call d_call clone_size cdr3_aa cdr3_nt
12 TRBJ2-1 TRBV7-9 NA NA CASRRSNNEQFF TGTGCCAGCCGCCGATCCAACAATGAGCAGTTCTTC
12 TRBJ2-1 TRBV10-3 NA NA CAIKGNYNEQFF TGTGCCATCAAGGGCAACTACAATGAGCAGTTCTTC
16 TRBJ2-1 TRBV11-2 TRBD2 NA CASSPLAGGGGGRQFF TGTGCCAGTAGCCCCCTAGCGGGAGGAGGGGGGGGGAGGCAGTTCTTC
15 TRBJ1-1 TRBV4-2 NA NA CGGSQGGVGGPEAFF TGTGGCGGCAGCCAAGGGGGAGTCGGGGGACCTGAAGCTTTCTTT
13 TRBJ1-2 TRBV11-2 NA NA CASSPGTSYSYTF TGTGCCAGCAGCCCCGGGACTTCCTATAGCTACACATTC
15 TRBJ2-3 TRBV11-2 NA NA CAISPGLMGPDTQYF TGTGCCATCAGCCCTGGACTAATGGGCCCAGATACGCAGTATTTT
15 TRBJ2-3 TRBV12-3/TRBV12-4 TRBD1 NA CASSSRTGITDAQYF TGTGCCAGTAGTTCTAGGACAGGTATCACAGATGCGCAGTATTTT
15 TRBJ2-1 TRBV5-1 NA NA CASSSAVGAGNEQFF TGCGCCAGCAGCTCGGCGGTAGGGGCGGGAAATGAGCAGTTCTTC
15 TRBJ2-7 TRBV29-1 TRBD2 NA CSVTGLADNSYEQYF TGCAGCGTAACGGGACTAGCGGATAACTCCTACGAGCAGTACTTC
15 TRBJ2-7 TRBV29-1 TRBD2 NA CSVEDRLAGGGDQYF TGCAGCGTTGAAGATCGGCTAGCGGGAGGTGGCGATCAGTACTTC
13 TRBJ2-7 TRBV11-2 NA few CAGSFEFGGEQYF TGTGCCGGCAGCTTTGAGTTCGGGGGCGAGCAGTACTTC
13 TRBJ2-7 TRBV5-1 NA many CASSLYGYYEQYF TGCGCCAGCAGCTTATACGGTTACTACGAGCAGTACTTC
15 TRBJ2-3 TRBV11-2 NA many CASSLGNPPVTPQYF TGTGCCAGCAGCTTAGGAAATCCCCCTGTAACCCCGCAGTATTTT
14 TRBJ1-1 TRBV11-3 NA once CARNQDGENTEAFF TGTGCCAGGAACCAAGACGGGGAGAACACTGAAGCTTTCTTT
16 TRBJ2-4 TRBV24-1 NA NA CATSDPDSSAKNIQYF TGTGCCACCAGTGACCCGGACAGTTCCGCCAAAAACATTCAGTACTTC
16 TRBJ2-7 TRBV12-5 NA many CASGLVLAGFQYEQYF TGTGCTAGTGGTTTGGTACTAGCTGGATTCCAGTACGAGCAGTACTTC
15 TRBJ2-7 TRBV6-1 NA NA CPSSEDGGQAYELYF TGTCCCAGCAGTGAAGACGGAGGACAAGCATACGAGCTGTACTTC
13 TRBJ2-1 TRBV11-2 NA NA CASSFIEASERFF TGCGCCAGCAGCTTCATTGAGGCCTCAGAGCGGTTCTTC
17 TRBJ2-5 TRBV11-1 TRBD2 many CASSLEGLADRQETQYF TGTGCCAGCAGCTTAGAAGGACTAGCGGACCGCCAAGAGACCCAGTACTTC
16 TRBJ2-3 TRBV5-4 NA NA CASSFPIGGYMDTQYF TGTGCCAGCAGCTTCCCGATAGGGGGTTACATGGATACGCAGTATTTT
15 TRBJ2-1 TRBV5-5 NA NA CASSLRTDIYKEKFF TGTGCCAGCAGCTTAAGGACAGATATCTACAAGGAGAAGTTCTTC
17 TRBJ2-5 TRBV12-3/TRBV12-4 TRBD2 medium-sized CASRRLAGGPRVEDQYF TGTGCCAGCAGAAGACTAGCGGGAGGGCCAAGAGTAGAAGACCAGTACTTC
16 TRBJ2-7 TRBV6-1 NA NA CASTPRGTLGVYEQYF TGTGCCAGCACCCCTCGCGGGACACTGGGTGTCTACGAGCAGTACTTC
14 TRBJ1-6 TRBV12-3/TRBV12-4 NA many CASSLASGSSPLHF TGTGCCAGCAGTTTGGCGTCAGGGTCATCACCCCTCCACTTT
15 TRBJ2-5 TRBV11-2 TRBD2 NA CASNLKPGLQETQYF TGTGCCAGCAATCTCAAGCCGGGACTACAAGAGACCCAGTACTTC
17 TRBJ2-1 TRBV11-2 NA large CASSFTPLRSSYNEQFF TGTGCCAGCAGCTTTACCCCACTGAGGAGCTCCTACAATGAGCAGTTCTTC
16 TRBJ2-3 TRBV7-9 NA NA CASSPGGAQGADTQYF TGTGCCAGCAGCCCCGGGGGGGCACAGGGGGCGGATACGCAGTATTTT
14 TRBJ2-3 TRBV20-1 TRBD2 NA CSASVAGGTDTQYF TGCAGTGCTAGCGTAGCGGGAGGTACAGATACGCAGTATTTT
13 TRBJ2-5 TRBV29-1 NA NA CSVVYRLGETQYF TGCAGCGTTGTATATAGGCTAGGAGAAACCCAGTACTTC